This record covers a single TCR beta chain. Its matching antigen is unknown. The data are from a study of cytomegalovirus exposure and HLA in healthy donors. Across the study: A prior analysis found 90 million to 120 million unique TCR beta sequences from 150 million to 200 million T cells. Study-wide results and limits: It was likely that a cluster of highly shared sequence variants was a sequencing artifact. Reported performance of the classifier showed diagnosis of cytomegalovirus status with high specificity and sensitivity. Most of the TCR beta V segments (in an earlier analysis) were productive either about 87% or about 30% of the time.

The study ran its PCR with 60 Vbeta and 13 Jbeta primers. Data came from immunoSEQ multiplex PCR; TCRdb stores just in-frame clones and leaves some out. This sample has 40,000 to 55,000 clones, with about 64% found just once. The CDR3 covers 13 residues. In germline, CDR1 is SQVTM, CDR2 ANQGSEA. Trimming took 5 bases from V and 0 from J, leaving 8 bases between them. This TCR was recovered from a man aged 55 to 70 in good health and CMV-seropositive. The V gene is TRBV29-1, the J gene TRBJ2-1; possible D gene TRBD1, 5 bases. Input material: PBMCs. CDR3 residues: CSVSGNSYNEQFF. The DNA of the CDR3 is TGCAGCGTTTCAGGGAACTCCTACAATGAGCAGTTCTTC.